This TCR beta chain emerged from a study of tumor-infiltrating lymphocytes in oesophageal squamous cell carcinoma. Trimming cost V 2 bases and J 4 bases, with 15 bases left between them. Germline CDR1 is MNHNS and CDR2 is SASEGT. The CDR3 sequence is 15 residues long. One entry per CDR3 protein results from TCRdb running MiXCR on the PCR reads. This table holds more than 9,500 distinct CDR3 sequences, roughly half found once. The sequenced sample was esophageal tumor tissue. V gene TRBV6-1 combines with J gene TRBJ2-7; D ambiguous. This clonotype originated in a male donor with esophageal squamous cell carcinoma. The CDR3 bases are TGTGCCAGCAGTGAAAACCCCCGCTTTTGGTACGAGCAGTACTTC. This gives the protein CASSENPRFWYEQYF.